A single sample gave rise to the 5 T cell receptor beta chains below, sequenced in a study of cytomegalovirus exposure and HLA in healthy donors. 60 Vbeta and 13 Jbeta primers were used in PCR. Sequencing was performed with immunoSEQ multiplex PCR; in TCRdb, only in-frame clones are kept and a portion is missing. The sample contains 65,000 to 85,000 clones, under 80% of which appear only once. Material: PBMCs. The receptors were sampled from a male donor in good health and CMV-seropositive.

This clone was counted once. This chain connects TRBV7-3 to TRBJ2-3, with 8 bases matching TRBD2. Looked up from germline, CDR1 is SGHTA and CDR2 is FQGTGA. Trimming removed 6 bases from V and 5 bases from J; junction bases left unmatched: 7. This CDR3 contains 14 residues. CDR3 sequence reads: CASSLSGEVDTQYF. Here the CDR3 DNA reads TGTGCCAGCAGTCTTAGCGGGGAGGTAGATACGCAGTATTTT.

V is TRBV29-1 and J is TRBJ2-3; D might be TRBD1 (6 bases). Germline V lookup: CDR1 SQVTM, CDR2 ANQGSEA. V was trimmed by 8 bases and J by 1 base, leaving 10 bases between them. The CDR3 covers 12 residues. The CDR3 is CSSDRGTDTQYF. For the CDR3, the DNA is TGCAGCTCGGACAGAGGCACAGATACGCAGTATTTT.

The V call is TRBV7-9, the J call TRBJ1-5; no clear D gene. The germline V and J ends were trimmed by 1 base and 7 bases, with 5 bases remaining between them. Germline lookup yields CDR1 SEHNR and CDR2 FQNEAQ (reference sequence). This CDR3 spans 12 amino acids. The chain's CDR3 is CASSLDKQPQHF. The CDR3 DNA sequence: TGTGCCAGCAGCTTAGACAAACAGCCCCAGCATTTT.

This clone was observed a handful of times. The chain combines TRBV10-3 with TRBJ1-6; TRBD1 is a possible D gene (5 bases). The CDR3 spans 14 residues. Germline-derived CDR1 and CDR2 are ENHRY and SYGVKD. Deletions cut 10 bases from V and 4 bases from J, with 14 bases between. CDR3 in DNA: TGTGCCACCCAGGCGGGGGATTATAATTCACCCCTCCACTTT. It yields the protein CATQAGDYNSPLHF.

The chain has TRBV7-9 and TRBJ1-1; D remains ambiguous. V was shortened by 3 bases and J by 3 bases, with 11 bases between the two germline ends. The germline V gene has CDR1 SEHNR and CDR2 FQNEAQ (reference sequence). The length of the CDR3 is 14 residues. The CDR3 region has the DNA TGTGCCAGCAGCTTGAGGAAGGCTGACACTGAAGCTTTCTTT. It codes for CASSLRKADTEAFF.